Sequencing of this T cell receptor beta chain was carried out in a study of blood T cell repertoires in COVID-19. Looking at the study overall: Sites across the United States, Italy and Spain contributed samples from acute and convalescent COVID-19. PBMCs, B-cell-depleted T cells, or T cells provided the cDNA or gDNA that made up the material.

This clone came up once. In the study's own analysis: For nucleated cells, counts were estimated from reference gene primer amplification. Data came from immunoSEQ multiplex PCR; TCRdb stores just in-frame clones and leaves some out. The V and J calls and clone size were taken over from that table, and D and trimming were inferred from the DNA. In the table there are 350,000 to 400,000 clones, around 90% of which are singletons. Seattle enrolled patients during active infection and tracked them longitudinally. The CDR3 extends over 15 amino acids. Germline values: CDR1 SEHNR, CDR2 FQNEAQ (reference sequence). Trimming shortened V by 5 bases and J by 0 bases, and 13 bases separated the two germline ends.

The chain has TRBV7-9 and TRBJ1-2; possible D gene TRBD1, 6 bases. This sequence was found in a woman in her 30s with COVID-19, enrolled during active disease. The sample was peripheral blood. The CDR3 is CASSLQDSTNYGYTF. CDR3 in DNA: TGTGCCAGCAGCCTACAGGACAGCACTAACTATGGCTACACCTTC.